The 18 T cell receptor beta chains given below trace back to one sample, sequenced in a study of Graves' ophthalmopathy and Graves' hyperthyroidism. The authors amplified TCR beta CDR3 regions, and they did so from RNA transcripts for repertoire sequencing. Second-round multiplex PCR came after a first-round RT-PCR that employed HTBI primers. TCRdb re-derived calls from the multiplex PCR reads in MiXCR, one entry per CDR3 protein. The data show approximately 480,000 distinct CDR3 sequences, 13% to 15% seen once. Sequencing was performed on blood. The receptor set was obtained from a woman aged 25 to 39 with Graves' ophthalmopathy.

This sequence joins TRBV6-1 and TRBJ2-6, with D perhaps TRBD2 (5 bases). From germline, CDR1 is MNHNS and CDR2 SASEGT. V was shortened by 6 bases and J by 0 bases, with 15 bases between the two germline ends. This CDR3 is 17 amino acids long. The DNA of the CDR3 is TGTGCCAGCAGCGTAGACACCGACTACTCTGGGGCCAACGTCCTGACTTTC. This codes for CASSVDTDYSGANVLTF.

This clonotype was counted between two and nine times. The V call is TRBV12-3 or TRBV12-4, the J call TRBJ2-2; D possibly corresponds to TRBD2 (6 bases). The CDR3 has 14 residues. Trimming shortened V by 6 bases and J by 5 bases, and 13 bases separated the two germline ends. CDR3 bases: TGTGCCAGCAGGGGCGGGGTGGGAACCGGGGAGCTGTTTTTT. Its protein is CASRGGVGTGELFF.

This clonotype was observed at least ten times. The V and J genes are TRBV2 and TRBJ2-7; no firm D call. The CDR3 is 14 residues long. CDR1 SNHLY and CDR2 FYNNEI come from the germline V gene. Between the trimmed V and J ends, which lost 7 bases and 1 base, there was a span of 14 bases. The CDR3 reads CASMPSFSSYEQYF. CDR3 nucleotides: TGTGCCAGCATGCCCAGCTTTTCGTCCTACGAGCAGTACTTC.

This clonotype has ten or more counts. This rearrangement joins TRBV28 to TRBJ1-1; 9 bases match TRBD1. With 7 bases clipped from V and 8 bases from J, the junction kept 11 bases outside the gene matches. The CDR3 spans 14 residues. The germline V gene encodes CDR1 MDHEN and CDR2 SYDVKM. Here the CDR3 reads CASTSPGQGVEAFF. For the CDR3, the DNA is TGTGCCAGCACCAGCCCGGGACAGGGAGTGGAAGCTTTCTTT.

This clonotype was counted many times. The chain couples TRBV27 to TRBJ1-1, with TRBD1 matching 7 bases. The CDR3 loop spans 15 amino acids. Germline CDR1 and CDR2: MNHEY and SMNVEV (reference sequence). J gave up 6 bases and V 0 bases, and 7 bases lay outside the gene matches. CDR3 bases: TGTGCCAGCAGTTTATCGGGGACAGCAGGAGCTGAAGCTTTCTTT. As protein: CASSLSGTAGAEAFF.

This clonotype was observed at least ten times. V and J are TRBV20-1 and TRBJ2-7; TRBD1 aligns across 8 bases. The germline CDR1 and CDR2 sequences are DFQATT and SNEGSKA (reference sequence). After removal of 6 bases from V and 2 bases from J, the junction contained 12 bases not matched to a gene. The CDR3 has 15 amino acids. CDR3 protein: CSAPWGTGDPYEQYF. The CDR3 DNA is TGCAGTGCCCCATGGGGGACAGGTGACCCCTACGAGCAGTACTTC.

This clonotype appeared many times. The rearrangement uses TRBV28 and TRBJ1-5; D is undetermined. CDR1 and CDR2 (germline): MDHEN, SYDVKM. Trimming took off 6 bases at V and 4 bases at J, with 13 bases between the two ends. The CDR3 length is 14 residues. The CDR3 sequence is CASRTDPVNQPQHF. The CDR3 DNA reads TGTGCCAGCAGAACGGACCCTGTGAATCAGCCCCAGCATTTT.

This clonotype was observed many times. The chain employs TRBV7-8 and TRBJ2-7; D tentatively reads TRBD1 or TRBD2 (5 bases each). The CDR3 sequence is 14 residues long. Trimming stripped 4 bases from V and 5 bases from J, with 15 bases between. The V gene's germline CDR1 is SGHVS and CDR2 FQNEAQ. CDR3 coding DNA: TGTGCCAGCAGCTCGGGACGGGTTTCGAACGAGCAGTACTTC. Translation: CASSSGRVSNEQYF.

This clonotype was picked up many times. The V gene is TRBV20-1, the J gene TRBJ1-1; D is unclear. Germline CDR1 and CDR2: DFQATT and SNEGSKA (reference sequence). This CDR3 spans 13 amino acids. V was cut by 2 bases and J by 1 base, with 8 bases left in between. The CDR3 reads CSARTRQNTEAFF. In DNA, the CDR3 is TGCAGTGCTAGAACTAGACAGAACACTGAAGCTTTCTTT.

This clonotype was observed many times. The rearrangement uses TRBV19 and TRBJ2-7; D is perhaps TRBD1 or TRBD2 (6 bases each). This CDR3 is built from 15 residues. In germline, CDR1 is LNHDA, CDR2 SQIVND (reference sequence). V lost 3 bases, J lost 3 bases, and 15 bases lay in between. CDR3 in amino acids: CASSISAGQNYEQYF. CDR3 coding DNA: TGTGCCAGTAGTATTAGTGCGGGACAAAACTACGAGCAGTACTTC.

This clonotype was counted between two and nine times. The chain recombines TRBV4-2 with TRBJ1-1; D possibly corresponds to TRBD1 (5 bases). The germline CDR1 and CDR2 sequences are LGHNA and YNFKEQ. There are 17 residues in the CDR3. The V end was cut by 0 bases, the J end by 4 bases, with 18 bases between. CDR3 sequence (DNA): TGTGCCAGCAGCCAAGATCTCCTAAACCGACAGAGCACTGAAGCTTTCTTT. Translated, it gives CASSQDLLNRQSTEAFF.

The rearrangement joins TRBV6-5 to TRBJ1-2; TRBD1 agrees at 8 bases. CDR1 and CDR2 from the germline V gene are MNHEY and SVGAGI. This CDR3 comprises 14 residues. V was pared by 2 bases and J by 11 bases, with 10 bases of the junction left unmatched. The CDR3 DNA reads TGTGCCAGCAGTTACACCGCGACAGGGGACGGTTACACCTTC. Encoded protein: CASSYTATGDGYTF.

There are many counts of this clonotype. V usage is TRBV5-6 and J usage is TRBJ1-2; D may be TRBD1 (5 bases). V lost 4 bases to trimming and J lost 1 base, with 17 bases between them. Per germline, CDR1 SGHDT and CDR2 YYEEEE. CDR3 length equals 16 residues. The CDR3 DNA follows: TGTGCCAGCAGCCCCGGACGGACAACTTATAACTATGGCTACACCTTC. It translates to CASSPGRTTYNYGYTF.

The chain joins TRBV6-1 to TRBJ1-1; TRBD1 aligns across 12 bases. The CDR3 loop spans 17 amino acids. Germline assignment: CDR1 MNHNS and CDR2 SASEGT. With V trimmed by 6 bases and J by 0 bases, 8 bases remained unmatched. The DNA for the CDR3 is TGTGCCAGCAGCCCCGGGACAGGGGGCGTTTTGAACACTGAAGCTTTCTTT. Its translation is CASSPGTGGVLNTEAFF.

This clonotype was counted many times. This rearrangement joins TRBV5-1 to TRBJ1-1; 11 positions match TRBD1. CDR1 SGHRS and CDR2 YFSETQ come from the germline V gene. Trimming removed 0 bases from V and 3 bases from J; junction bases left unmatched: 4. CDR3 size: 16 residues. The CDR3 DNA follows: TGCGCCAGCAGCTTGGATGGACAGGGGGCGTACACTGAAGCTTTCTTT. Translated: CASSLDGQGAYTEAFF. Variable domain in full (rest from reference TRBV5-1 and TRBJ1-1): KAGVTQTPRYLIKTRGQQVTLSCSPISGHRSVSWYQQTPGQGLQFLFEYFSETQRNKGNFPGRFSGRQFSNSRSEMNVSTLELGDSALYLCASSLDGQGAYTEAFFGQGTRLTVV.

This clonotype appeared a few times. The chain recombines TRBV6-5 with TRBJ2-7, with D perhaps matching TRBD1 (6 bases). The CDR3 has 13 amino acids. The V and J ends lost 3 bases and 10 bases respectively, with 16 bases between them. CDR1 MNHEY and CDR2 SVGAGI come from the germline V gene. The CDR3 sequence is CASSYLDGGDQYF. The DNA for the CDR3 is TGTGCCAGCAGTTATCTCGATGGGGGCGATCAGTACTTC.

This clonotype turned up a few times. The J gene is TRBJ1-5, the V gene TRBV6-5, with D maybe TRBD1 (6 bases). There are 15 residues in the CDR3. The germline V gene has CDR1 MNHEY and CDR2 SVGAGI. Trimming took 0 bases from V and 7 from J, leaving 13 bases between them. The CDR3 DNA reads as TGTGCCAGCAGTTACTCGCCGGGGGGCGAGCAGCCCCAGCATTTT. It codes for CASSYSPGGEQPQHF.

This clonotype was detected once. V usage is TRBV12-3 or TRBV12-4 and J usage is TRBJ1-3; D is unclear. The ends were cut back, 3 bases at V and 4 bases at J, with 10 bases in the middle. The CDR3 loop spans 14 amino acids. CDR3 nucleotide sequence: TGTGCCAGCAGTTTCCCGCAGGACGGAAACACCATATATTTT. It codes for CASSFPQDGNTIYF.